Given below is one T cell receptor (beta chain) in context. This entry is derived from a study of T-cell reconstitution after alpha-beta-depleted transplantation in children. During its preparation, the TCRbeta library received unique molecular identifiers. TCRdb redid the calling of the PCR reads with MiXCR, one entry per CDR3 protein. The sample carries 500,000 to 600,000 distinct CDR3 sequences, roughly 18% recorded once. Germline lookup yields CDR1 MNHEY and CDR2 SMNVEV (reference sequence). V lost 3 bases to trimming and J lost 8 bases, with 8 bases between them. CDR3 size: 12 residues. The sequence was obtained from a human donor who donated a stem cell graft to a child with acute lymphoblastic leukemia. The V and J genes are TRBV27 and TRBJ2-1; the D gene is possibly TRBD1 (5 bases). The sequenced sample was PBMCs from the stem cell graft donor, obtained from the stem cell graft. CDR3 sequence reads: CASSFQGYEQFF. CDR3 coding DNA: TGTGCCAGCAGTTTCCAGGGCTATGAGCAGTTCTTC.